This entry features one TCR beta chain sequence. Profiling relied on immunoSEQ multiplex PCR, and the TCRdb table lists in-frame clones only, not all of them. The sample consists of approximately 94,000 clones, about 95% of them appearing once. These data belong to a study of technical replicates of blood from four donors. V gave up 3 bases and J gave up 0 bases, with 18 bases separating them. In germline, CDR1 is SGHAT, CDR2 FQNNGV. The CDR3 is 18 amino acids. The chain combines TRBV11-2 with TRBJ2-1; tentatively, D is TRBD1 (6 bases). The clonotype originates from a human donor in good health. The sequencing sample was made of T cells isolated from PBMCs. The CDR3, as DNA: TGTGCCAGCAGCTTTCCGGTTCAGGGGCAGGCCTCCTACAATGAGCAGTTCTTC. It codes for CASSFPVQGQASYNEQFF.